These 23 T cell receptor beta chains originate from one sample sequenced in a study of PD-L1 blockade in urothelial cancer. The table came from immunoSEQ multiplex PCR; TCRdb's copy has only in-frame clones and leaves some out. The sample lists around 45,000 clones; 88% were seen once. The specimen was PBMCs, collected around atezolizumab (anti-PD-L1) treatment. The receptor set was obtained from a woman aged 55-70 years with urothelial cancer.

The chain has TRBV6-5 and TRBJ2-7; 8 bases agree with TRBD1. The CDR3 runs 15 residues. The germline V gene encodes CDR1 MNHEY and CDR2 SVGAGI. The V gene end was trimmed by 0 bases and the J gene end by 4 bases; junction bases not matched to a gene: 5. CDR3 nucleotides: TGTGCCAGCAGTTACTCCCGGACAGGGTTATACGAGCAGTACTTC. Its protein is CASSYSRTGLYEQYF.

The chain has TRBV28 and TRBJ1-1; a weak D match, TRBD1 (6 bases). In germline, CDR1 is MDHEN, CDR2 SYDVKM. V lost 4 bases, J lost 2 bases, and 11 bases lay in between. The CDR3 is 14 residues long. This chain's CDR3 is CASSSGGANTEAFF. CDR3 in DNA: TGTGCCAGCAGTTCCGGGGGGGCTAACACTGAAGCTTTCTTT.

CDR3 coding DNA: TGTGCCAGCAGCATACTAGTTCAAGAGACCCAGTACTTC. The encoded protein is CASSILVQETQYF. The rearrangement joins TRBV7-9 to TRBJ2-5; D may be TRBD2 (5 bases). V was trimmed by 5 bases and J by 2 bases, leaving 9 bases between them. Germline CDR1 SEHNR, CDR2 FQNEAQ (reference sequence). CDR3 length: 13 residues.

This sequence joins TRBV7-2 and TRBJ2-1; D is perhaps TRBD2 (7 bases). CDR1 and CDR2 from the germline V gene are SGHTA and FQGNSA. Trimming took off 2 bases at V and 8 bases at J, with 13 bases between the two ends. CDR3 length: 14 amino acids. The CDR3 is CASSLRGGRDEQFF. The CDR3 DNA sequence: TGTGCCAGCAGCTTAAGGGGGGGCCGCGATGAGCAGTTCTTC.

CDR3 protein: CASRGGLAGGSSYEQYF. CDR3 bases: TGTGCCAGCAGGGGAGGACTAGCGGGAGGGTCCTCCTACGAGCAGTACTTC. V is TRBV2 and J is TRBJ2-7; 15 bases agree with TRBD2. CDR1 SNHLY and CDR2 FYNNEI come from the germline V gene. The CDR3 length is 17 residues. V was pared by 6 bases and J by 0 bases, with 6 bases of the junction left unmatched. The full variable domain, with the rest looked up from reference TRBV2 and TRBJ2-7, is EPEVTQTPSHQVTQMGQEVILRCVPISNHLYFYWYRQILGQKVEFLVSFYNNEISEKSEIFDDQFSVERPDGSNFTLKIRSTKLEDSAMYFCASRGGLAGGSSYEQYFGPGTRLTVT.

J is TRBJ2-7 and V is TRBV7-2, with D hard to call. V shed 3 bases and J shed 4 bases, with 19 bases lying between them. Germline-derived CDR1 and CDR2 are SGHTA and FQGNSA. This CDR3 is built from 16 residues. CDR3 DNA sequence: TGTGCCAGCAGCTTGGGTGGGTCCAACTACCTATACGAGCAGTACTTC. Its protein product is CASSLGGSNYLYEQYF.

The chain employs TRBV5-4 and TRBJ2-7; 13 positions agree with TRBD2. CDR1 SGHNT and CDR2 YYREEE come from the germline V gene (reference sequence). The CDR3 sequence is 15 residues long. V lost 4 bases and J lost 2; bases outside the gene matches: 3. The CDR3 loop reads CASSVGTSGAYEQYF. CDR3 nucleotide sequence: TGTGCCAGCAGCGTTGGGACTAGCGGGGCCTACGAGCAGTACTTC.

A few counts support this clone. The chain joins TRBV18 to TRBJ1-3, with 7 bases lining up with TRBD1. V gave up 6 bases and J gave up 3 bases; unmatched junction bases: 2. The length of the CDR3 is 13 residues. Per the germline V gene, CDR1 is KGHSH and CDR2 is LQKENI. The DNA for the CDR3 is TGTGCCAGCTCCGGGACAGATGGAAACACCATATATTTT. It specifies CASSGTDGNTIYF. Complete variable domain (other parts from reference TRBV18 and TRBJ1-3): NAGVMQNPRHLVRRRGQEARLRCSPMKGHSHVYWYRQLPEEGLKFMVYLQKENIIDESGMPKERFSAEFPKEGPSILRIQQVVRGDSAAYFCASSGTDGNTIYFGEGSWLTVV.

The genes are TRBV7-2 and TRBJ2-3; 7 bases match TRBD2. V shed 4 bases and J 2 bases; nucleotides not matched to a gene: 9. The CDR3 covers 16 residues. In germline, CDR1 is SGHTA, CDR2 FQGNSA. Here the CDR3 reads CASSWGLGGFTDTQYF. DNA of the CDR3: TGTGCCAGCAGCTGGGGGTTGGGGGGGTTCACAGATACGCAGTATTTT.

The chain carries TRBV29-1 and TRBJ2-1; 11 positions match TRBD1. This CDR3 spans 15 amino acids. Per the germline V gene, CDR1 is SQVTM and CDR2 is ANQGSEA. J lost 6 bases, V lost 1 base, and 5 bases had no gene match. The CDR3 DNA follows: TGCAGCGTTGAAGGTACGGGGACAGGGGGCAATGAGCAGTTCTTC. Translated, it gives CSVEGTGTGGNEQFF.

The chain recombines TRBV18 with TRBJ1-1; a possible D gene is TRBD1 (6 bases). V was pared by 3 bases and J by 2 bases, with 16 bases between. The CDR3 loop spans 16 amino acids. Germline CDR1 reads KGHSH; CDR2 reads LQKENI. The CDR3 DNA reads as TGTGCCAGCTCACCCTCTCAGGGGCACGAAAACACTGAAGCTTTCTTT. This codes for CASSPSQGHENTEAFF.

Only one count was recorded for this clone. The chain is built from TRBV19 and TRBJ2-7, with 7 bases lining up with TRBD1. V lost 5 bases and J lost 3; bases outside the gene matches: 4. The CDR3 extends over 13 amino acids. Germline V gene data show CDR1 as LNHDA and CDR2 as SQIVND (reference sequence). CDR3 in amino acids: CASSPGQHYEQYF. In DNA, the CDR3 is TGTGCCAGTAGTCCGGGACAGCACTACGAGCAGTACTTC. The full variable domain, rest sourced from reference TRBV19 and TRBJ2-7, is DGGITQSPKYLFRKEGQNVTLSCEQNLNHDAMYWYRQDPGQGLRLIYYSQIVNDFQKGDIAEGYSVSREKKESFPLTVTSAQKNPTAFYLCASSPGQHYEQYFGPGTRLTVT.

This chain links TRBV20-1 with TRBJ2-1; 7 bases line up with TRBD2. The trim removed 7 bases at V and 14 bases at J, leaving 11 bases unmatched. CDR1 is DFQATT and CDR2 is SNEGSKA in the germline V gene (reference sequence). CDR3 length: 11 residues. CDR3 sequence (DNA): TGCAGTGTCGGGAGGCTGGGGGAAAAGTTCTTC. This encodes CSVGRLGEKFF.

The J gene is TRBJ2-7, the V gene TRBV6-5, with 9 bases matching TRBD1. This CDR3 is built from 14 residues. The ends lost 3 bases at V and 5 bases at J; junction bases unmatched: 5. Germline lookup yields CDR1 MNHEY and CDR2 SVGAGI. The CDR3 DNA reads as TGTGCCAGCAGTTATACAGGGGGCACCCACGAGCAGTACTTC. Its translation: CASSYTGGTHEQYF.

The CDR3 spells CASSVRGVGEKLFF. In DNA form, the CDR3 reads TGTGCCAGCTCCGTGCGGGGTGTGGGTGAAAAACTGTTTTTT. The chain joins TRBV28 to TRBJ1-4, with D unclear. The CDR3 spans 14 residues. Germline V gene lookup returns CDR1 MDHEN and CDR2 SYDVKM. Trimming pared 8 bases from V and 7 bases from J, leaving 17 bases between.

V and J are TRBV7-7 and TRBJ2-1; D may be TRBD2 (5 bases). Trimming left V 4 bases short and J 9 bases short, with 16 bases between. Germline CDR1 is SSHAT and CDR2 is FNYEAQ (reference sequence). The CDR3 covers 14 residues. The CDR3 region has the DNA TGTGCCAGCAGCTCCCAAACCGAGGGAGTTGAGCAGTTCTTC. Translating gives CASSSQTEGVEQFF.

The chain recombines TRBV10-3 with TRBJ1-1; a weak D match, TRBD1 (5 bases). V lost 2 bases to trimming and J lost 5 bases, with 12 bases between them. This CDR3 region has 14 residues. Germline V CDR1 and CDR2: ENHRY, SYGVKD. CDR3 protein: CAISENWEGTEAFF. CDR3 coding DNA: TGTGCCATCAGTGAGAACTGGGAGGGGACTGAAGCTTTCTTT.

The chain couples TRBV5-4 to TRBJ2-1, with 10 bases identical to TRBD2. CDR1 is SGHNT and CDR2 is YYREEE in the germline V gene (reference sequence). This CDR3 has 15 amino acids. The V and J ends lost 4 bases and 2 bases, in that order; junction bases with no gene match: 3. CDR3: CASSAGLAAYNEQFF. The CDR3 nucleotides read TGTGCCAGCAGCGCCGGACTAGCGGCCTACAATGAGCAGTTCTTC.

This clone was counted between two and nine times. The chain recombines TRBV5-4 with TRBJ1-2, with 7 positions matching TRBD1. There are 12 residues in the CDR3. The V gene end was trimmed by 4 bases and the J gene end by 8 bases; junction bases not matched to a gene: 5. Germline-derived CDR1 and CDR2 are SGHNT and YYREEE (reference sequence). The CDR3 here is CASSLTGAGYTF. The CDR3 DNA sequence: TGTGCCAGCAGCCTAACAGGGGCCGGCTACACCTTC.

This chain connects TRBV9 to TRBJ2-3, with D possibly TRBD2 on 5 matching bases. Germline V gives CDR1 SGDLS, CDR2 YYNGEE. The V end was cut by 0 bases, the J end by 5 bases, with 16 bases between. The CDR3 has 16 residues. The CDR3, as DNA: TGTGCCAGCAGCGTAGCTGTGGGAGAGAAGAAAGATACGCAGTATTTT. This gives the protein CASSVAVGEKKDTQYF.

This chain links TRBV13 with TRBJ2-7; the D is unclear. Germline V CDR1 and CDR2: PRHDT, FYEKMQ (reference sequence). The CDR3 length is 12 residues. V lost 0 bases and J lost 6, with 6 bases in between. CDR3 amino acids: CASSLGFSEQYF. The CDR3 bases are TGTGCCAGCAGCTTAGGCTTTTCCGAGCAGTACTTC.

The chain joins TRBV5-4 to TRBJ2-1; the D gene is possibly TRBD2 (5 bases). The germline V gene has CDR1 SGHNT and CDR2 YYREEE (reference sequence). This CDR3 comprises 14 residues. V dropped 4 bases and J dropped 7 bases, with 15 bases sitting between them. Written as DNA, the CDR3 is TGTGCCAGCAGCCCTCCCGGGATTGTTAATGAGCAGTTCTTC. It encodes CASSPPGIVNEQFF.

This chain links TRBV2 with TRBJ2-1; 11 bases line up with TRBD2. CDR1 is SNHLY, CDR2 FYNNEI, per germline. With V trimmed by 6 bases and J by 10 bases, 17 bases remained unmatched. This CDR3 region has 17 residues. The CDR3 nucleotides are TGTGCCAGCAGCCCGAATCCCGGGACTAGCGGAGCAATGGAGCAGTTCTTC. Protein product: CASSPNPGTSGAMEQFF.